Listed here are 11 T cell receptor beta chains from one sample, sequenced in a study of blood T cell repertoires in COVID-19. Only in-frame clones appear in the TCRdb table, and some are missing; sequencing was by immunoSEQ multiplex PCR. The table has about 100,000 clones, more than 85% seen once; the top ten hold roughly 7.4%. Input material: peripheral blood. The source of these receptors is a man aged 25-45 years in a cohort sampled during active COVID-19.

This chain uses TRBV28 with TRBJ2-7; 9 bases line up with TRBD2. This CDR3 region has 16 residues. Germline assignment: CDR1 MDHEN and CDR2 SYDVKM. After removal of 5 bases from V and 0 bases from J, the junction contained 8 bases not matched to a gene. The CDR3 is CASSTSGLAPSYEQYF. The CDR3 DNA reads TGTGCCAGCAGTACCTCGGGACTAGCTCCCTCCTACGAGCAGTACTTC.

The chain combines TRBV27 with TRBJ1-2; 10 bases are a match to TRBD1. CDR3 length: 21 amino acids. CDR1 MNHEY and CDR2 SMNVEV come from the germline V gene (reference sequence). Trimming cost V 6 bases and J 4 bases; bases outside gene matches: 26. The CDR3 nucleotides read TGTGCCAGCAGCCCCTACAGTGTCCCGACAGGGGGCGCATCTCTCCCCTATGGCTACACCTTC. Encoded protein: CASSPYSVPTGGASLPYGYTF.

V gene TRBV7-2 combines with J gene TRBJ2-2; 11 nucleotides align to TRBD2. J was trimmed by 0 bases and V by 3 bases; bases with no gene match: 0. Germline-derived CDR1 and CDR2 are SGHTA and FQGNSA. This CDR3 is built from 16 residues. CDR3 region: CASSLGLAANTGELFF. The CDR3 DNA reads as TGTGCCAGCAGCTTGGGACTAGCGGCGAACACCGGGGAGCTGTTTTTT.

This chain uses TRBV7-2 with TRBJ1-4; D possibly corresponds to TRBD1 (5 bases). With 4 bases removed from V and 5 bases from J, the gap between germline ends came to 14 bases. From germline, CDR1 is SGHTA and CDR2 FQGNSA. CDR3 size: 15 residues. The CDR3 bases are TGTGCCAGCAGCTATCAACCCGGGGGGAATGAAAAACTGTTTTTT. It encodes CASSYQPGGNEKLFF. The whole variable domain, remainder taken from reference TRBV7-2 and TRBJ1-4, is GAGVSQSPSNKVTEKGKDVELRCDPISGHTALYWYRQSLGQGLEFLIYFQGNSAPDKSGLPSDRFSAERTGGSVSTLTIQRTQQEDSAVYLCASSYQPGGNEKLFFGSGTQLSVL.

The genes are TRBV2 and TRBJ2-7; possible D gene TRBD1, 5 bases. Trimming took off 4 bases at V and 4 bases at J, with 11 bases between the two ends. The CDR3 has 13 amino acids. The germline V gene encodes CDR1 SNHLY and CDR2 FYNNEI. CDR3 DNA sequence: TGTGCCAGCAGTGGGGGCAGAGGATACGAGCAGTACTTC. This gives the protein CASSGGRGYEQYF. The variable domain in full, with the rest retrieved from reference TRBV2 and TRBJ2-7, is EPEVTQTPSHQVTQMGQEVILRCVPISNHLYFYWYRQILGQKVEFLVSFYNNEISEKSEIFDDQFSVERPDGSNFTLKIRSTKLEDSAMYFCASSGGRGYEQYFGPGTRLTVT.

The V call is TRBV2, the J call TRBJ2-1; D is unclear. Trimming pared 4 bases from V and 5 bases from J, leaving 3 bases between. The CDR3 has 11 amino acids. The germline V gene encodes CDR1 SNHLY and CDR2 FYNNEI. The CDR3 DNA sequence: TGTGCCAGCAGTGCTAACAATGAGCAGTTCTTC. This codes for CASSANNEQFF.

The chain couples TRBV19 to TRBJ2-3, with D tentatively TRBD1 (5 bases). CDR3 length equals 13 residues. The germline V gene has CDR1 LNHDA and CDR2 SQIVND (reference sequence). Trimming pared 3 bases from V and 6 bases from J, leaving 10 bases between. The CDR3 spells CASSMLGRDTQYF. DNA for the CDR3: TGTGCCAGTAGTATGCTGGGGCGTGATACGCAGTATTTT.

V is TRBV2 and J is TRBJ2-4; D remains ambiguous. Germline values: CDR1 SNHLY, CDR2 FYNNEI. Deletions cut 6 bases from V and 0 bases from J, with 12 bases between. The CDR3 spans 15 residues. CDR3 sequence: CASSGDSAAKNIQYF. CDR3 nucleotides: TGTGCCAGCAGCGGTGACTCGGCAGCCAAAAACATTCAGTACTTC.

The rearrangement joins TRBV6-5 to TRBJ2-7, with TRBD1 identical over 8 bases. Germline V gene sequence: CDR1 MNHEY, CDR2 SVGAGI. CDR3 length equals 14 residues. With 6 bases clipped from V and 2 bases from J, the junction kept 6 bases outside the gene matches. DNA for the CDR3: TGTGCCAGCAGCTCCCCGGGACAGGCCTACGAGCAGTACTTC. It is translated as CASSSPGQAYEQYF.

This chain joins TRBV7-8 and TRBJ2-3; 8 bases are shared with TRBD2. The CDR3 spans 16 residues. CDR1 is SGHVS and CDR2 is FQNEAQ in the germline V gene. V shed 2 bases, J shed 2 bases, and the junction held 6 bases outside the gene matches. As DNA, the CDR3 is TGTGCCAGCAGCTTATTGACGGGGGGGGTCACAGATACGCAGTATTTT. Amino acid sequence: CASSLLTGGVTDTQYF.

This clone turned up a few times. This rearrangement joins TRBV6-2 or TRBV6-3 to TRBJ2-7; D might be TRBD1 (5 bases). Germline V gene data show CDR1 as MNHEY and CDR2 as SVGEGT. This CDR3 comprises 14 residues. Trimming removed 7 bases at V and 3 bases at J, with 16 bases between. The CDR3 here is CASIPPGRHYEQYF. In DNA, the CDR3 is TGTGCCAGCATCCCACCAGGGCGGCACTACGAGCAGTACTTC.